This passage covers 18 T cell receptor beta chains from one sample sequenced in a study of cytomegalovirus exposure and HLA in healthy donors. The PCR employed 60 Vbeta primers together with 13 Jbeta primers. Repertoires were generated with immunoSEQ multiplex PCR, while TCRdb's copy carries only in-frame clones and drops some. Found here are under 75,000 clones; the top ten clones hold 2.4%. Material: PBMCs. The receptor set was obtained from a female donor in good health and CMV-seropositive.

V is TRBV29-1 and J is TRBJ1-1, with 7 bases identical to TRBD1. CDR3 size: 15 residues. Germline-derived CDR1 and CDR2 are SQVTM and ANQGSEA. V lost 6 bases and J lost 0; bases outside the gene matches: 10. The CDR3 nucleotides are TGCAGCGTGGAACCGGGACAGATCATGAACACTGAAGCTTTCTTT. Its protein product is CSVEPGQIMNTEAFF.

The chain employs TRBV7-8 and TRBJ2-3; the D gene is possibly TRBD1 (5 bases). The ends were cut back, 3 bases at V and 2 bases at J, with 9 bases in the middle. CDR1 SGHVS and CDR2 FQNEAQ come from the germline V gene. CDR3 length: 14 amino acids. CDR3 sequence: CASSLQGYTDTQYF. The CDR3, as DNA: TGTGCCAGCAGCTTGCAGGGATACACAGATACGCAGTATTTT.

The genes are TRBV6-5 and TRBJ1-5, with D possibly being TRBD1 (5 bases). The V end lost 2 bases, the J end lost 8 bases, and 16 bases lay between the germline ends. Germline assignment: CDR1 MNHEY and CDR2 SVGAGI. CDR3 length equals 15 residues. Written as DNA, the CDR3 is TGTGCCAGCAGTTACGGCAGGGATGGGGGGGAGCCCCAGCATTTT. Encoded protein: CASSYGRDGGEPQHF.

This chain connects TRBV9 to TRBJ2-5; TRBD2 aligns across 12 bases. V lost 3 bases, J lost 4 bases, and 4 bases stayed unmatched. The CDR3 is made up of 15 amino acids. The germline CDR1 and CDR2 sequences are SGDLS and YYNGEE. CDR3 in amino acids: CASSAPGLAGETQYF. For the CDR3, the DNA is TGTGCCAGCAGCGCGCCGGGACTAGCGGGAGAGACCCAGTACTTC.

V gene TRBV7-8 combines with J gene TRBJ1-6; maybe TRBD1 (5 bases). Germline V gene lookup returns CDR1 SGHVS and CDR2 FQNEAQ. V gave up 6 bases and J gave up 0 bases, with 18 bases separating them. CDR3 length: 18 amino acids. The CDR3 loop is CASRDPKGPGSYNSPLHF. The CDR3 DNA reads TGTGCCAGCAGGGACCCTAAGGGGCCAGGCTCCTATAATTCACCCCTCCACTTT.

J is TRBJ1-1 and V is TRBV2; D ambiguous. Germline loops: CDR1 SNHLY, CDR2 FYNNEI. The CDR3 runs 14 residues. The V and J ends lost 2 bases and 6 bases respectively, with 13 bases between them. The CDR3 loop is CASSERLRSAEAFF. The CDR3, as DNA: TGTGCCAGCAGTGAACGGCTGAGGAGCGCTGAAGCTTTCTTT. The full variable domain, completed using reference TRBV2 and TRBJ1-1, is EPEVTQTPSHQVTQMGQEVILRCVPISNHLYFYWYRQILGQKVEFLVSFYNNEISEKSEIFDDQFSVERPDGSNFTLKIRSTKLEDSAMYFCASSERLRSAEAFFGQGTRLTVV.

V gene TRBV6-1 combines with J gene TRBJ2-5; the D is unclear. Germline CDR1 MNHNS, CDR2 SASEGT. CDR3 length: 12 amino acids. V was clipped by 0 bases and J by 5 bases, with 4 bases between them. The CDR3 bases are TGTGCCAGCAGTGAAGCTCGGGAGACCCAGTACTTC. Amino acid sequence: CASSEARETQYF.

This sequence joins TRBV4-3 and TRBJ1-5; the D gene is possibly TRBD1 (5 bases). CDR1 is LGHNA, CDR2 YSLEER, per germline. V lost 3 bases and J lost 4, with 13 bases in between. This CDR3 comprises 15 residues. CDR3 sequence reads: CASSQVEGTNQPQHF. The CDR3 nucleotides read TGCGCCAGCAGCCAGGTGGAGGGGACTAATCAGCCCCAGCATTTT.

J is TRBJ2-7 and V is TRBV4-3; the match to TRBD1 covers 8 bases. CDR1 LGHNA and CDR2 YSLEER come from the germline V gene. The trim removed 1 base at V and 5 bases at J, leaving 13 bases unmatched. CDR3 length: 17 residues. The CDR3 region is CASSQVGMDRVVHEQYF. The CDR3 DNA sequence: TGCGCCAGCAGCCAAGTAGGTATGGACAGGGTGGTCCACGAGCAGTACTTC.

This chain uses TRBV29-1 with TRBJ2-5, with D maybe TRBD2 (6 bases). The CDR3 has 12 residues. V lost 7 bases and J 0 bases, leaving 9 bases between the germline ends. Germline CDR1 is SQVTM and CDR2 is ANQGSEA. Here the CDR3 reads CSGGEHQETQYF. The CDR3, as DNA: TGCAGCGGGGGGGAACACCAAGAGACCCAGTACTTC.

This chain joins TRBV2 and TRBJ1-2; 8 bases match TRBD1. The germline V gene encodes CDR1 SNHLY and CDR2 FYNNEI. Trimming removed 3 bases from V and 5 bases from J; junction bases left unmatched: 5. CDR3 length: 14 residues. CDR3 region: CASSDRGLGYGYTF. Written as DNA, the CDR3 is TGTGCCAGCAGTGACAGGGGGCTTGGATATGGCTACACCTTC.

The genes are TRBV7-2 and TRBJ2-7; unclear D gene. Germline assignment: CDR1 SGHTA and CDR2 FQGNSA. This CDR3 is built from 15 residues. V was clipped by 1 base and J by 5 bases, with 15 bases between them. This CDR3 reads CASSLGEFLLDEQYF. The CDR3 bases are TGTGCCAGCAGCTTAGGCGAATTTCTCTTAGACGAGCAGTACTTC.

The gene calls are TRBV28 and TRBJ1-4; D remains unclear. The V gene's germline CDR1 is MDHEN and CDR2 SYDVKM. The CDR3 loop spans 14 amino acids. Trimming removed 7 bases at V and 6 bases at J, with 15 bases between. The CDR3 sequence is CASITSRGDEKLFF. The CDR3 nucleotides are TGTGCCAGCATTACCAGCCGGGGAGATGAAAAACTGTTTTTT.

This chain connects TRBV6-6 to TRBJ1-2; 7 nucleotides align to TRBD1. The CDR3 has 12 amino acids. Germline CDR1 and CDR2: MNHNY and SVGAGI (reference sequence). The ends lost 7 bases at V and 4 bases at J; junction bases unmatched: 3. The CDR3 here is CASTDRVYGYTF. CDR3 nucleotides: TGTGCCAGCACTGACAGGGTCTATGGCTACACCTTC.

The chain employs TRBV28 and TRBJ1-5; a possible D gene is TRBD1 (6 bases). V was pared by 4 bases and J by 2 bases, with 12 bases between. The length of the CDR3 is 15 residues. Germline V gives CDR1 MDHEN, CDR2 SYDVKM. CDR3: CASSSRQVGNQPQHF. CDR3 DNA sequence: TGTGCCAGCAGTTCCCGACAGGTTGGCAATCAGCCCCAGCATTTT. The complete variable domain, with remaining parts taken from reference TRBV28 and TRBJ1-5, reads DVKVTQSSRYLVKRTGEKVFLECVQDMDHENMFWYRQDPGLGLRLIYFSYDVKMKEKGDIPEGYSVSREKKERFSLILESASTNQTSMYLCASSSRQVGNQPQHFGDGTRLSIL.

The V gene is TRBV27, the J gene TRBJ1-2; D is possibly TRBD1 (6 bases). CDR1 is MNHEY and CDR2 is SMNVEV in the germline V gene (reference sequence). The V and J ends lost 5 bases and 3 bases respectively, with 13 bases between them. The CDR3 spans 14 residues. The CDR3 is CASSVTGSDYGYTF. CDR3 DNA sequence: TGTGCCAGCAGTGTCACAGGGTCGGACTATGGCTACACCTTC.

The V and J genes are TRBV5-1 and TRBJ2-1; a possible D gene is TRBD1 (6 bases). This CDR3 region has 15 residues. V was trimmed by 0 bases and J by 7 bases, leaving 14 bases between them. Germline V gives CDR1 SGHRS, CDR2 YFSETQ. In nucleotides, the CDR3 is TGCGCCAGCAGCTTGGGAGGGGGTCCTGGGAATGAGCAGTTCTTC. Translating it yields CASSLGGGPGNEQFF.

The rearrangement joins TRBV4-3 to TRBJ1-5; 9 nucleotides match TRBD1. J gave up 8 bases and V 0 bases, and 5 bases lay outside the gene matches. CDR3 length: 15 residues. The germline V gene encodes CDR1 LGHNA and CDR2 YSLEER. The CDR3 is CASSQEPGQGEPQHF. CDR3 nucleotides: TGCGCCAGCAGCCAAGAGCCGGGACAGGGCGAGCCCCAGCATTTT.